The 18 T cell receptor beta chains below come from one sample, sequenced in a study of cytomegalovirus exposure and HLA in healthy donors. PCR was performed using 60 Vbeta and 13 Jbeta primers. Measured with immunoSEQ multiplex PCR; TCRdb has only the in-frame clones, and not every one. The sample has about 150,000 clones; 75% to 85% are singletons. The sequenced sample was PBMCs. Every receptor here comes from a woman in her thirties or forties in good health and CMV-seropositive.

The J gene is TRBJ2-1, the V gene TRBV5-1; D remains unclear. This CDR3 contains 12 residues. V was clipped by 1 base and J by 9 bases, with 8 bases between them. Looked up from germline, CDR1 is SGHRS and CDR2 is YFSETQ. The CDR3 DNA reads as TGCGCCAGCAGCTTGATAATGCGTGAGCAGTTCTTC. Translated: CASSLIMREQFF.

This clone was recorded a few times. It is likely a read error, because the conserved phenylalanine at the end of the CDR3 is missing. This chain connects TRBV2 to TRBJ2-7; D possibly corresponds to TRBD1 (6 bases). Germline lookup yields CDR1 SNHLY and CDR2 FYNNEI. V lost 6 bases and J lost 2, with 14 bases in between. This CDR3 spans 14 amino acids. The CDR3 is CASRHRDTPYEQYL. The CDR3 DNA sequence: TGTGCCAGCAGACACCGGGACACCCCCTACGAGCAGTACCTC.

The chain combines TRBV19 with TRBJ2-2; 7 positions match TRBD1. The germline CDR1 and CDR2 sequences are LNHDA and SQIVND (reference sequence). This CDR3 contains 15 residues. The ends lost 7 bases at V and 0 bases at J; junction bases unmatched: 5. The CDR3 region is CASTRGQPNTGELFF. In DNA form, the CDR3 reads TGTGCCAGTACCCGGGGACAGCCGAACACCGGGGAGCTGTTTTTT.

The rearrangement links TRBV27 to TRBJ2-5; 8 nucleotides line up with TRBD2. The CDR3 spans 13 residues. Germline CDR1 MNHEY, CDR2 SMNVEV (reference sequence). The J segment lost 7 bases and the V segment lost 4 bases, leaving 5 bases of the junction unmatched. CDR3 sequence: CASSYLAGGTQYF. The CDR3 bases are TGTGCCAGCAGTTATCTGGCGGGGGGGACCCAGTACTTC.

The chain is built from TRBV7-2 and TRBJ2-3; D is perhaps TRBD2 (7 bases). V shed 3 bases and J shed 6 bases, with 16 bases lying between them. This CDR3 spans 15 amino acids. Germline-derived CDR1 and CDR2 are SGHTA and FQGNSA. As DNA, the CDR3 is TGTGCCAGCAGCTTCATTGGGGGGGCGAGGGATACGCAGTATTTT. It translates to CASSFIGGARDTQYF.

The gene calls are TRBV6-1 and TRBJ2-1; D gene ambiguous. With 1 base removed from V and 0 bases from J, the gap between germline ends came to 7 bases. The V gene's germline CDR1 is MNHNS and CDR2 SASEGT. This CDR3 spans 15 amino acids. CDR3 DNA sequence: TGTGCCAGCAGTGAAGATGGCAGCTCCTACAATGAGCAGTTCTTC. It is translated as CASSEDGSSYNEQFF.

J is TRBJ1-5 and V is TRBV30, with D perhaps TRBD1 (6 bases). CDR3 length: 15 amino acids. V was cut by 2 bases and J by 5 bases, with 16 bases left in between. Per germline, CDR1 GTSNPN and CDR2 SVGIG (reference sequence). The CDR3 DNA follows: TGTGCCTGGAGTCCCGGGACATTTATAGATCAGCCCCAGCATTTT. It translates to CAWSPGTFIDQPQHF.

The J gene is TRBJ2-3, the V gene TRBV27; D ambiguous. With 6 bases removed from V and 5 bases from J, the gap between germline ends came to 12 bases. CDR3 size: 13 residues. Germline V lookup: CDR1 MNHEY, CDR2 SMNVEV (reference sequence). CDR3 loop: CASSPLARDTQYF. CDR3 nucleotides: TGTGCCAGCAGCCCCTTGGCCCGAGATACGCAGTATTTT.

The chain employs TRBV5-1 and TRBJ2-7, with 7 bases matching TRBD2. Germline loops: CDR1 SGHRS, CDR2 YFSETQ. V shed 4 bases, J shed 3 bases, and the junction held 1 base outside the gene matches. The CDR3 runs 12 residues. The CDR3 region is CASSGGGYEQYF. CDR3 coding DNA: TGCGCCAGCAGCGGCGGGGGCTACGAGCAGTACTTC.

The rearrangement joins TRBV28 to TRBJ1-2, with 7 nucleotides matching TRBD1. Germline CDR1 reads MDHEN; CDR2 reads SYDVKM. V trimming: 3 bases; J trimming: 0 bases; junction bases outside the gene matches: 7. This CDR3 is built from 16 residues. The CDR3 sequence is CASSFFRDRANYGYTF. In DNA form, the CDR3 reads TGTGCCAGCAGTTTTTTCCGGGACAGAGCTAACTATGGCTACACCTTC.

The chain carries TRBV2 and TRBJ2-1; 10 positions agree with TRBD2. CDR1 SNHLY and CDR2 FYNNEI come from the germline V gene. V lost 5 bases to trimming and J lost 3 bases; unmatched junction nucleotides: 4. The CDR3 has 15 residues. In DNA, the CDR3 is TGTGCCAGCAGTCCAACTAGCGGGGTCTACAATGAGCAGTTCTTC. Residues: CASSPTSGVYNEQFF.

J is TRBJ1-2 and V is TRBV4-1, with 8 bases that match TRBD1. CDR1 MGHRA and CDR2 YSYEKL come from the germline V gene. The ends lost 2 bases at V and 6 bases at J; junction bases unmatched: 5. The CDR3 length is 14 residues. CDR3 DNA: TGCGCCAGCAGCCAAATCGACAGGGGCCATGGCTACACCTTC. It yields the protein CASSQIDRGHGYTF.

This rearrangement joins TRBV19 to TRBJ1-3, with 8 bases aligning to TRBD1. Germline trimming cut 2 bases from V and 2 bases from J; bases unmatched to any gene: 8. From germline, CDR1 is LNHDA and CDR2 SQIVND (reference sequence). This CDR3 region has 17 residues. The chain's CDR3 is CASSIFLGRGPGNTIYF. Written as DNA, the CDR3 is TGTGCCAGTAGTATATTTTTGGGCAGGGGGCCTGGAAACACCATATATTTT.

As for this clone: Different DNA sequences within this sample yield the same CDR3. The genes are TRBV7-9 and TRBJ2-3, with D possibly TRBD2 on 5 matching bases. Per germline, CDR1 SEHNR and CDR2 FQNEAQ (reference sequence). This CDR3 is 16 amino acids long. The germline V and J ends were trimmed by 1 base and 0 bases, with 11 bases remaining between them. The CDR3: CASSLGLAASTDTQYF. CDR3 DNA sequence: TGTGCCAGCAGCTTAGGGCTAGCTGCTAGCACAGATACGCAGTATTTT.

The chain couples TRBV7-6 to TRBJ2-1; a possible D gene is TRBD1 (6 bases). Trimming shortened V by 5 bases and J by 7 bases, and 15 bases separated the two germline ends. The CDR3 has 14 amino acids. The V gene's germline CDR1 is SGHVS and CDR2 FNYEAQ. The CDR3 loop reads CASSPHLQGNEQFF. Here the CDR3 DNA reads TGTGCCAGCAGCCCCCACCTCCAGGGGAATGAGCAGTTCTTC.

This sequence joins TRBV4-2 and TRBJ1-4; tentative D call: TRBD1 (6 bases). The length of the CDR3 is 14 residues. V lost 2 bases to trimming and J lost 4 bases, with 8 bases between them. Germline V lookup: CDR1 LGHNA, CDR2 YNFKEQ. The CDR3 region has the DNA TGTGCCAGCAGCCAAAAGGACAGTAATGAAAAACTGTTTTTT. Translated: CASSQKDSNEKLFF.

The chain carries TRBV15 and TRBJ1-6; maybe TRBD1 (6 bases). CDR3 size: 17 residues. Trimming took off 1 base at V and 10 bases at J, with 20 bases between the two ends. Germline-derived CDR1 and CDR2 are LNHNV and YYDKDF (reference sequence). The CDR3 region has the DNA TGTGCCACCAGCAGAGGGCCGTTAGGGGGAAATGACTCACCCCTCCACTTT. It specifies CATSRGPLGGNDSPLHF.

The chain couples TRBV28 to TRBJ2-7, with D possibly TRBD2 on 5 matching bases. The CDR3 has 12 residues. The V gene lost 5 bases and the J gene lost 9 bases, with 14 bases spanning the gap. Germline CDR1 MDHEN, CDR2 SYDVKM. CDR3 sequence: CASSLTEARQYF. The CDR3 bases are TGTGCCAGCAGTCTTACGGAGGCACGGCAGTACTTC. Full variable domain (rest looked up from reference TRBV28 and TRBJ2-7): DVKVTQSSRYLVKRTGEKVFLECVQDMDHENMFWYRQDPGLGLRLIYFSYDVKMKEKGDIPEGYSVSREKKERFSLILESASTNQTSMYLCASSLTEARQYFGPGTRLTVT.